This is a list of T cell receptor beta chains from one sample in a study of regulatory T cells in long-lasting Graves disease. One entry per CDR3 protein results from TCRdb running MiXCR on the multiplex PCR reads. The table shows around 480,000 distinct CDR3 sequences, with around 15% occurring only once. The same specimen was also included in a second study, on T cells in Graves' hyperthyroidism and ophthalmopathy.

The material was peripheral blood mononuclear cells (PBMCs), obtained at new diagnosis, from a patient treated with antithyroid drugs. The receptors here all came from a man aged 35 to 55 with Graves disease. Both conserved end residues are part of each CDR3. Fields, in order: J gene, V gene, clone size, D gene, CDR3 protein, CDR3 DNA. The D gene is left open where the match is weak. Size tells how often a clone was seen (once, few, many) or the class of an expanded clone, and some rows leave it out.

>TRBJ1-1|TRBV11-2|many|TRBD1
CASRVTGRGTEAFF
TGTGCCAGCAGAGTGACAGGGCGAGGCACTGAAGCTTTCTTT
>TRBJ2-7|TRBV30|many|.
CAWSWTGWEQYF
TGTGCCTGGAGTTGGACCGGATGGGAGCAGTACTTC
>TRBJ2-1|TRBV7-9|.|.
CASSFEGSYNEQFF
TGTGCCAGCAGCTTCGAGGGATCCTACAATGAGCAGTTCTTC
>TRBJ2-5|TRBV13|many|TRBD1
CASSLNRDRGDETQYF
TGTGCCAGCAGCCTAAACCGGGACAGGGGGGATGAGACCCAGTACTTC
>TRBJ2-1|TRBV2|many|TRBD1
CASKTGTGACNEQFF
TGTGCCAGCAAGACCGGGACAGGAGCCTGCAATGAGCAGTTCTTC
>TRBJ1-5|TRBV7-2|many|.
CASSGGGGQPQHF
TGTGCCAGCAGCGGCGGAGGTGGGCAGCCCCAGCATTTT
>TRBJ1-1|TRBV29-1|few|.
CSVPGTANTEAFF
TGCAGCGTCCCCGGGACGGCGAACACTGAAGCTTTCTTT
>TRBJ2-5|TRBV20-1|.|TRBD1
CSASLQGEETQYF
TGCAGTGCTTCCCTACAGGGGGAGGAGACCCAGTACTTC
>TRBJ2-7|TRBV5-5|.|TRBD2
CASSYYRTRLAGGPREQYF
TGTGCCAGCAGCTATTACCGAACCAGACTAGCGGGGGGGCCGAGGGAGCAGTACTTC
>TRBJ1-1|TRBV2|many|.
CASGTGRNTEAFF
TGTGCCAGCGGAACAGGGAGGAACACTGAAGCTTTCTTT
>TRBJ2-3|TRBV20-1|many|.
CSARAGDTQYF
TGCAGTGCTCGAGCGGGCGATACGCAGTATTTT
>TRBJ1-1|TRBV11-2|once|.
CASSLDTGPNSATF
TGTGCCAGCAGCTTAGACACTGGTCCTAATTCAGCGACTTTT
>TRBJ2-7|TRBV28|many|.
CASSILAGEQYF
TGTGCCAGCAGCATTCTAGCAGGCGAGCAGTACTTC
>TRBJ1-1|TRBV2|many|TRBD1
CASSQGQLNTEAFF
TGTGCCAGCAGTCAGGGACAGCTAAACACTGAAGCTTTCTTT
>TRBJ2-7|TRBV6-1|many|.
CASRRTATNEQYF
TGTGCCAGCAGAAGGACAGCGACGAACGAGCAGTACTTC
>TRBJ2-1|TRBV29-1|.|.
CSVEGGEISYNEQFF
TGCAGCGTCGAGGGGGGAGAGATCTCCTACAATGAGCAGTTCTTC
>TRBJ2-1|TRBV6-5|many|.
CASSSGRSKLVF
TGTGCCAGCAGTTCGGGACGGAGTAAGTTAGTCTTC
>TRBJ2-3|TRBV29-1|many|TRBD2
CSVVAGAGTDTQYF
TGCAGCGTTGTAGCGGGAGCGGGCACAGATACGCAGTATTTT
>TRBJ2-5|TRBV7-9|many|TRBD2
CASSSAGAQQETQYF
TGTGCCAGCAGCTCCGCGGGAGCTCAGCAAGAGACCCAGTACTTC
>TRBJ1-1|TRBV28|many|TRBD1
CASYVFGTANTEAFF
TGTGCCAGCTATGTGTTTGGGACAGCGAACACTGAAGCTTTCTTT
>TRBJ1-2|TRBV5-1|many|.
CASSRQTGGVGYTF
TGCGCCAGCTCGCGACAGACAGGTGGGGTTGGCTACACCTTC
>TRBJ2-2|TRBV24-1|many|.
CATRPQGTGELFF
TGTGCCACCAGACCCCAGGGGACCGGGGAGCTGTTTTTT
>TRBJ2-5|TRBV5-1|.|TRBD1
CAGSLGDREGETQYF
TGCGCCGGCAGCTTGGGGGACAGAGAGGGAGAGACCCAGTACTTC
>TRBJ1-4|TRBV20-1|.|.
CSANPPRGEKLFF
TGCAGTGCTAACCCTCCCAGGGGTGAAAAACTGTTTTTT
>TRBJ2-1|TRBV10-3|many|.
CAISYDAKNEQFF
TGTGCCATCAGTTACGATGCAAAAAATGAGCAGTTCTTC
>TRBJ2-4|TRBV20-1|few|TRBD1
CSARPITGTGGSGKNIQYF
TGCAGTGCTAGACCTATTACCGGGACAGGGGGATCAGGCAAAAACATTCAGTACTTC
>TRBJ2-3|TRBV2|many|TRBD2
CASRSLAGGGDTQYF
TGTGCCAGCAGATCCTTGGCGGGAGGAGGAGATACGCAGTATTTT
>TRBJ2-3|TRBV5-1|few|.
CASSLANRDTQYF
TGCGCCAGCAGCTTGGCCAACAGAGATACGCAGTATTTT
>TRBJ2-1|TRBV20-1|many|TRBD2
CSARGLAGGYNEQFF
TGCAGTGCCAGGGGACTAGCGGGAGGGTACAATGAGCAGTTCTTC